The 32 T cell receptor beta chains reported below all come from one sample, sequenced in a study of neurological immune-mediated disorders. TCRdb itself ran the 5' RACE reads through MiXCR, one entry per CDR3 protein. This table has tens of thousands of distinct CDR3 sequences, 15% to 20% appearing once. Material for sequencing was PBMCs. All receptors come from a woman between 40 and 50 years old in good health.

There are many counts of this clonotype. The rearrangement links TRBV3-1 to TRBJ1-5; tentative D call: TRBD1 (6 bases). V was cut by 5 bases and J by 7 bases, with 15 bases left in between. The CDR3 has 14 amino acids. Germline V CDR1 and CDR2: LGHDT, YNNKEL (reference sequence). The CDR3 sequence is CASSSSGAAQPQHF. The CDR3 nucleotides are TGTGCCAGCAGCTCGTCGGGGGCAGCGCAGCCCCAGCATTTT.

This clonotype was picked up many times. The genes are TRBV2 and TRBJ2-3; maybe TRBD1 (6 bases). CDR1 and CDR2 (germline): SNHLY, FYNNEI. V lost 5 bases, J lost 4 bases, and 19 bases lay in between. The CDR3 extends over 16 amino acids. CDR3 amino acids: CASSPGTSAVADTQYF. The CDR3 DNA is TGTGCCAGCAGTCCAGGGACATCGGCGGTCGCAGATACGCAGTATTTT.

This clonotype occurred many times. The chain employs TRBV27 and TRBJ1-2; D not resolved. The V end lost 6 bases, the J end lost 0 bases, and 8 bases lay between the germline ends. Germline-derived CDR1 and CDR2 are MNHEY and SMNVEV (reference sequence). The CDR3 has 13 residues. The CDR3 loop is CASSNYSNYGYTF. CDR3 DNA sequence: TGTGCCAGCAGCAACTACTCTAACTATGGCTACACCTTC.

The chain employs TRBV20-1 and TRBJ2-1; D gene unclear. CDR1 is DFQATT and CDR2 is SNEGSKA in the germline V gene (reference sequence). The CDR3 totals 11 residues. The CDR3: CGAPRYNEQFF. DNA for the CDR3: TGCGGAGCCCCCCGATACAATGAGCAGTTCTTC.

The chain links TRBV7-8 to TRBJ2-3; D unresolved. The CDR3 runs 14 residues. Trimming stripped 5 bases from V and 2 bases from J, with 11 bases between. Germline lookup yields CDR1 SGHVS and CDR2 FQNEAQ. CDR3 region: CASSQELPTDTQYF. The CDR3 nucleotides are TGTGCCAGCAGCCAAGAGCTACCCACAGATACGCAGTATTTT.

The genes are TRBV3-1 and TRBJ2-3; D is ambiguous. Germline V gene data show CDR1 as LGHDT and CDR2 as YNNKEL (reference sequence). The ends were cut back, 5 bases at V and 1 base at J, with 7 bases in the middle. CDR3 length: 13 residues. The CDR3, as DNA: TGTGCCAGCAGCGACCGGGGCACAGATACGCAGTATTTT. Its protein product is CASSDRGTDTQYF.

This clonotype was counted a few times. The chain couples TRBV7-2 to TRBJ1-1; no reliable D call. Trimming stripped 2 bases from V and 3 bases from J, with 7 bases between. The CDR3 runs to 13 residues. CDR1 is SGHTA and CDR2 is FQGNSA in the germline V gene. The CDR3 region is CASSLRKYTEAFF. CDR3 in DNA: TGTGCCAGCAGCTTACGTAAATACACTGAAGCTTTCTTT.

This chain joins TRBV12-3 or TRBV12-4 and TRBJ2-1, with D possibly TRBD1 on 5 matching bases. The V end lost 4 bases, the J end lost 6 bases, and 10 bases lay between the germline ends. CDR3 size: 13 residues. CDR3 region: CASSYRQPNEQFF. The CDR3 DNA reads as TGTGCCAGCAGTTACAGGCAACCCAATGAGCAGTTCTTC.

This clonotype was recorded many times. The chain couples TRBV4-3 to TRBJ2-7, with D tentatively TRBD2 (5 bases). From germline, CDR1 is LGHNA and CDR2 YSLEER. This CDR3 region has 14 residues. Trimming took 2 bases from V and 4 from J, leaving 12 bases between them. The CDR3 is CASSQLRAFYEQYV. As DNA, the CDR3 is TGCGCCAGCAGCCAACTGAGGGCCTTTTACGAGCAGTACGTC.

This clonotype was observed at least ten times. V usage is TRBV28 and J usage is TRBJ1-3; no reliable D call. Germline loops: CDR1 MDHEN, CDR2 SYDVKM. The CDR3 totals 14 residues. The V end was cut by 4 bases, the J end by 0 bases, with 7 bases between. The CDR3 nucleotides are TGTGCCAGCAGTTCGACGGCCTCTGGAAACACCATATATTTT. It specifies CASSSTASGNTIYF.

This clonotype showed up many times. The rearrangement links TRBV6-5 to TRBJ1-6; D not resolved. The germline V gene encodes CDR1 MNHEY and CDR2 SVGAGI. The CDR3 extends over 17 amino acids. V lost 0 bases, J lost 0 bases, and 9 bases lay in between. This CDR3 reads CASSYSISSSYNSPLHF. In DNA, the CDR3 is TGTGCCAGCAGTTACTCGATAAGTAGCTCCTATAATTCACCCCTCCACTTT.

This clonotype was detected many times. This sequence joins TRBV27 and TRBJ1-3; D is unclear. This CDR3 is 16 amino acids long. V gave up 3 bases and J gave up 4 bases, with 16 bases separating them. CDR1 is MNHEY and CDR2 is SMNVEV in the germline V gene (reference sequence). The CDR3 coding sequence is TGTGCCAGCAGTTTGGTCCAACAGCCCGGGGGAAACACCATATATTTT. Translation: CASSLVQQPGGNTIYF.

The chain couples TRBV12-3 or TRBV12-4 to TRBJ2-7; D gene unclear. V was clipped by 3 bases and J by 1 base, with 7 bases between them. This CDR3 is built from 13 residues. The CDR3 nucleotides are TGTGCCAGCAGTTTCCGGCAGTCCTACGAGCAGTACTTC. This sequence encodes CASSFRQSYEQYF.

This clonotype was seen ten or more times. The chain employs TRBV5-1 and TRBJ1-3; D gene ambiguous. Trimming pared 3 bases from V and 0 bases from J, leaving 10 bases between. Germline CDR1 is SGHRS and CDR2 is YFSETQ. The CDR3 runs to 15 residues. For the CDR3, the DNA is TGCGCCAGCAGCTATGACGGGAGCTCTGGAAACACCATATATTTT. Translation: CASSYDGSSGNTIYF.

V usage is TRBV5-1 and J usage is TRBJ1-1; perhaps TRBD1 as D (5 bases). The CDR3 has 13 amino acids. Germline CDR1 and CDR2: SGHRS and YFSETQ. Trimming took 5 bases from V and 0 from J, leaving 8 bases between them. The CDR3 loop is CASRGRMNTEAFF. The DNA of the CDR3 is TGCGCCAGCAGGGGACGCATGAACACTGAAGCTTTCTTT.

At least ten counts were recorded for this clonotype. The chain couples TRBV2 to TRBJ1-5; D is perhaps TRBD1 (6 bases). Germline V gene lookup returns CDR1 SNHLY and CDR2 FYNNEI. The CDR3 is 16 amino acids. The V end was cut by 2 bases, the J end by 0 bases, with 11 bases between. The CDR3 region has the DNA TGTGCCAGCAGTGAAAGGACAGCTTATAGCAATCAGCCCCAGCATTTT. Translation: CASSERTAYSNQPQHF.

The CDR3 here is CASNSLLGGINEKLFF. CDR3 DNA sequence: TGTGCCAGTAACTCCCTCCTGGGAGGAATCAATGAAAAACTGTTTTTT. The chain is built from TRBV7-2 and TRBJ1-4; D gene unclear. This CDR3 is 16 amino acids long. Germline CDR1 reads SGHTA; CDR2 reads FQGNSA. V was cut by 9 bases and J by 5 bases, with 22 bases left in between.

This clonotype occurred many times. This chain links TRBV12-3 or TRBV12-4 with TRBJ1-6, with TRBD1 matching 7 bases. Losses at the gene ends were 1 base for V and 8 bases for J; bases not matched to a gene: 5. This CDR3 comprises 15 residues. CDR3 sequence: CASSLEGTDYSPLHF. The CDR3 DNA is TGTGCCAGCAGTTTAGAGGGGACAGACTATTCACCCCTCCACTTT.

Many counts were recorded for this clonotype. This chain links TRBV6-6 with TRBJ2-7, with 7 bases aligning to TRBD2. The CDR3 runs to 13 residues. CDR1 and CDR2 (germline): MNHNY, SVGAGI (reference sequence). Trimming cost V 0 bases and J 5 bases; bases outside gene matches: 1. Written as DNA, the CDR3 is TGTGCCAGCAGTTACTCAGGGACTAACGAGCAGTACGTC. Translated: CASSYSGTNEQYV.

V is TRBV20-1 and J is TRBJ1-5; D remains unclear. The V gene's germline CDR1 is DFQATT and CDR2 SNEGSKA (reference sequence). The germline V and J ends were trimmed by 3 bases and 5 bases, with 14 bases remaining between them. This CDR3 contains 14 residues. The CDR3, as DNA: TGCAGTGCTAGCGCCTCAGGAGGGCATCAGCCCCAGCATTTT. It encodes CSASASGGHQPQHF.

This clonotype was seen a few times. The rearrangement links TRBV20-1 to TRBJ1-1, with D hard to call. CDR1 and CDR2 (germline): DFQATT, SNEGSKA (reference sequence). The V end lost 2 bases, the J end lost 3 bases, and 7 bases lay between the germline ends. This CDR3 is 12 amino acids long. This CDR3 reads CSARSEDTEAFF. DNA of the CDR3: TGCAGTGCTAGATCGGAGGACACTGAAGCTTTCTTT.

This clonotype was counted ten times or more. The chain couples TRBV12-3 or TRBV12-4 to TRBJ1-3; a possible D gene is TRBD1 (5 bases). The CDR3 spans 14 residues. V lost 3 bases, J lost 8 bases, and 14 bases lay in between. The chain's CDR3 is CASSFANGGYTIYF. The DNA for the CDR3 is TGTGCCAGCAGTTTTGCGAACGGGGGGTACACCATATATTTT.

This clonotype was counted ten times or more. The V gene is TRBV28, the J gene TRBJ1-1; TRBD1 matches at 7 bases. This CDR3 is 14 amino acids long. Trimming cost V 6 bases and J 1 base; bases outside gene matches: 5. Germline V gives CDR1 MDHEN, CDR2 SYDVKM. CDR3 sequence reads: CASRKGAPNTEAFF. The DNA for the CDR3 is TGTGCCAGCAGGAAGGGGGCGCCGAACACTGAAGCTTTCTTT.

At least ten counts were recorded for this clonotype. The J gene is TRBJ2-2, the V gene TRBV4-3, with D maybe TRBD1 (5 bases). Germline CDR1 LGHNA, CDR2 YSLEER. Trimming cost V 3 bases and J 1 base, with 9 bases left between them. This CDR3 has 15 residues. For the CDR3, the DNA is TGCGCCAGCAGCCAGTCCACAGGGAACACCGGGGAGCTGTTTTTT. It yields the protein CASSQSTGNTGELFF.

Many counts were recorded for this clonotype. This chain links TRBV7-6 with TRBJ2-2; the match to TRBD2 covers 9 bases. The germline V gene has CDR1 SGHVS and CDR2 FNYEAQ. The V segment lost 0 bases and the J segment 0 bases; nucleotides outside the gene matches: 5. The CDR3 has 18 amino acids. CDR3 sequence reads: CASSLARGGGANTGELFF. CDR3 nucleotide sequence: TGTGCCAGCAGCTTAGCGAGAGGCGGGGGGGCGAACACCGGGGAGCTGTTTTTT. The complete variable domain, with remaining parts taken from reference TRBV7-6 and TRBJ2-2, reads GAGVSQSPRYKVTKRGQDVALRCDPISGHVSLYWYRQALGQGPEFLTYFNYEAQQDKSGLPNDRFSAERPEGSISTLTIQRTEQRDSAMYRCASSLARGGGANTGELFFGEGSRLTVL.

In the case of this clonotype: This could be a read error, since a much larger clone is one nucleotide away. The V and J genes are TRBV5-1 and TRBJ2-3; TRBD2 aligns across 9 bases. Germline CDR1 SGHRS, CDR2 YFSETQ. The CDR3 is 17 amino acids. In DNA form, the CDR3 reads TGCACCAGCAGCTTGGCAAACCCTAGCGGGGATGGAGATACGCAGTATTTT. Translation: CTSSLANPSGDGDTQYF.

This clonotype has ten or more counts. The genes are TRBV15 and TRBJ2-5, with 7 nucleotides matching TRBD2. Looked up from germline, CDR1 is LNHNV and CDR2 is YYDKDF (reference sequence). The CDR3 sequence is 15 residues long. V was pared by 2 bases and J by 4 bases, with 7 bases of the junction left unmatched. The CDR3 protein is CATSRNSGEGETQYF. The CDR3 region has the DNA TGTGCCACCAGCAGAAATTCGGGGGAGGGAGAGACCCAGTACTTC.

With regard to this clonotype: An end of the junction does not agree with germline; a read error may underlie this. This chain uses TRBV5-1 with TRBJ2-3, with TRBD2 matching over 11 bases. The length of the CDR3 is 16 residues. The germline CDR1 and CDR2 sequences are SGHRS and YFSETQ. The CDR3 sequence: CASSSTSGAPKDTQYF. The CDR3 DNA follows: TGTGCCAGCAGCTCGACTAGCGGGGCCCCGAAGGATACGCAGTATTTT.

This clonotype was picked up many times. The gene calls are TRBV5-6 and TRBJ2-5; TRBD2 aligns across 8 bases. The V gene end was trimmed by 0 bases and the J gene end by 9 bases; junction bases not matched to a gene: 10. The CDR3 length is 15 residues. The germline V gene has CDR1 SGHDT and CDR2 YYEEEE. The CDR3 DNA follows: TGTGCCAGCAGCTTGGGAGGCGGGGGGCCGGGGGCCCAGTACTTC. It is translated as CASSLGGGGPGAQYF.

This clonotype was observed at least ten times. The V gene is TRBV10-3, the J gene TRBJ2-4; D remains unclear. Trimming removed 3 bases at V and 1 base at J, with 16 bases between. The CDR3 extends over 17 amino acids. Germline assignment: CDR1 ENHRY and CDR2 SYGVKD. Here the CDR3 reads CAISEGRRGLAKNIQYF. The CDR3 DNA sequence: TGTGCCATCAGTGAAGGGCGTAGAGGATTGGCCAAAAACATTCAGTACTTC.

This clonotype has just a few counts. The chain uses TRBV7-2 and TRBJ1-5; D remains unclear. Trimming cost V 0 bases and J 4 bases, with 10 bases left between them. Germline V lookup: CDR1 SGHTA, CDR2 FQGNSA. The CDR3 loop spans 15 amino acids. The CDR3 protein is CASSLAPGSNQPQHF. DNA of the CDR3: TGTGCCAGCAGCTTAGCCCCGGGTTCGAATCAGCCCCAGCATTTT.

This clonotype showed up just a few times. The CDR3 loop is CSVGGAGTEAFF. CDR3 coding DNA: TGCAGCGTTGGGGGGGCCGGCACTGAAGCTTTCTTT. The rearrangement joins TRBV29-1 to TRBJ1-1; perhaps TRBD1 as D (6 bases). The CDR3 has 12 residues. The V gene lost 4 bases and the J gene lost 4 bases, with 10 bases spanning the gap. The germline gives CDR1 SQVTM, CDR2 ANQGSEA.